This is a list of T cell receptor beta chains from one sample in a study of beta chain features in type 1 diabetes. Libraries were prepared by immunoSEQ multiplex PCR; TCRdb keeps only in-frame clonotypes and omits some of them. The table records approximately 280,000 clones, about 15% of them present only once. Sequencing used naive CD4+ T cells from blood. Source of these receptors: a man aged 18 to 29 with type 1 diabetes. Each CDR3 is given with its conserved first and last residue. A D gene is named only where the DNA matches it firmly. For some rows the clone size is stated as once, few or many, or as a class when expanded; others skip it.

TRBJ2-7 | TRBV7-9 | TRBD2 | . | CASQTSGGYEQYF | TGTGCCAGCCAGACTAGCGGGGGGTACGAGCAGTACTTC
TRBJ2-6 | TRBV7-9 | . | . | CASSSARDILSGANVLTF | TGTGCCAGCAGCTCCGCTCGGGACATCCTCTCTGGGGCCAACGTCCTGACTTTC
TRBJ2-1 | TRBV30 | TRBD2 | few | CAWSVSSGAYNEQFF | TGTGCCTGGAGTGTTTCTAGCGGGGCCTACAATGAGCAGTTCTTC
TRBJ2-7 | TRBV28 | TRBD1 | . | CASNTGQGAYEQYF | TGTGCCAGCAATACGGGGCAGGGGGCCTACGAGCAGTACTTC
TRBJ2-5 | TRBV28 | TRBD1 | few | CATGTGRETQYF | TGTGCCACCGGGACAGGGAGGGAGACCCAGTACTTC
TRBJ1-2 | TRBV19 | . | . | CASSIGGWGNYGYTF | TGTGCCAGTAGTATAGGGGGCTGGGGAAACTATGGCTACACCTTC
TRBJ2-2 | TRBV11-2 | . | . | CASSERLATTGELFF | TGTGCCAGCAGCGAGCGCCTGGCTACTACCGGGGAGCTGTTTTTT
TRBJ2-1 | TRBV18 | . | few | CASSPQRVLVHEQFF | TGTGCCAGCTCACCACAGCGGGTGTTAGTCCATGAGCAGTTCTTC
TRBJ2-3 | TRBV27 | . | . | CASSPRGTDTQYF | TGTGCCAGCAGCCCGAGGGGCACAGATACGCAGTATTTT
TRBJ2-5 | TRBV30 | . | few | CAWTPGSDRMETQYF | TGTGCCTGGACCCCGGGGAGTGATAGGATGGAGACCCAGTACTTC
TRBJ1-1 | TRBV30 | . | few | CAWSGAGDTEAFF | TGTGCCTGGAGCGGGGCGGGGGACACTGAAGCTTTCTTT
TRBJ2-7 | TRBV27 | TRBD1 | . | CASSGLGQGNHEQYF | TGTGCCAGCAGTGGCTTGGGACAGGGGAACCACGAGCAGTACTTC
TRBJ1-3 | TRBV6-5 | . | . | CASSRGGDSGNTIYF | TGTGCCAGCAGTCGCGGGGGGGACTCTGGAAACACCATATATTTT
TRBJ2-5 | TRBV7-8 | TRBD1 | few | CASSARTGGETQYF | TGTGCCAGCAGCGCCAGGACAGGGGGAGAGACCCAGTACTTC
TRBJ2-7 | TRBV9 | . | few | CASSPRTESPDEQYF | TGTGCCAGCAGCCCCCGTACGGAGTCCCCCGACGAGCAGTACTTC
TRBJ2-4 | TRBV7-9 | . | . | CASSYGGRNIQYF | TGTGCCAGCAGCTACGGGGGGCGGAACATTCAGTACTTC
TRBJ2-5 | TRBV7-8 | . | . | CASSFRPSDQGDAETQYF | TGTGCCAGCAGCTTTCGACCCAGTGATCAGGGCGATGCAGAGACCCAGTACTTC
TRBJ2-2 | TRBV7-2 | . | few | CASSLQRENTGELFF | TGTGCCAGCAGCTTACAGAGGGAGAACACCGGGGAGCTGTTTTTT
TRBJ1-5 | TRBV28 | TRBD1 | . | CASRDRLSPNQPQHF | TGTGCCAGCAGGGACAGGTTGTCCCCCAATCAGCCCCAGCATTTT
TRBJ2-5 | TRBV27 | . | . | CASRPTGQRETQYF | TGTGCCAGCAGGCCCACCGGACAGCGAGAGACCCAGTACTTC
TRBJ2-5 | TRBV7-6 | . | . | CASSLAAGKETQYF | TGTGCCAGCAGCTTAGCGGCCGGGAAAGAGACCCAGTACTTC
TRBJ2-1 | TRBV19 | TRBD2 | . | CATQKRTSGDSSYNEQFF | TGTGCCACACAAAAACGGACTAGCGGGGACAGCTCCTACAATGAGCAGTTCTTC
TRBJ2-3 | TRBV5-4 | . | . | CASSSGGESTDTQYF | TGTGCCAGCAGCTCCGGGGGAGAAAGCACAGATACGCAGTATTTT
TRBJ2-7 | TRBV15 | . | . | CATRLSASSYEQYF | TGTGCCACCAGGCTGTCTGCGAGCTCCTACGAGCAGTACTTC
TRBJ1-5 | TRBV19 | TRBD1 | . | CASSRTGTGGYQPQHF | TGTGCCAGTAGTAGAACCGGGACAGGGGGCTACCAGCCCCAGCATTTT
TRBJ2-3 | TRBV18 | . | few | CASSYIFADTQYF | TGTGCCAGCTCATACATTTTTGCAGATACGCAGTATTTT
TRBJ2-2 | TRBV27 | TRBD1 | . | CASSLFLGQGASGELFF | TGTGCCAGCAGTTTATTCCTAGGACAGGGGGCATCCGGGGAGCTGTTTTTT
TRBJ1-2 | TRBV6-1 | TRBD1 | . | CASSEDRLNYGYTF | TGTGCCAGCAGTGAGGACAGGTTGAACTATGGCTACACCTTC
TRBJ2-5 | TRBV5-4 | TRBD1 | . | CASSVTGRTETQYF | TGTGCCAGCAGCGTGACAGGGCGGACGGAGACCCAGTACTTC
TRBJ1-5 | TRBV7-9 | . | . | CASSLPGSGNQPQHF | TGTGCCAGCAGCCTACCCGGCAGCGGCAATCAGCCCCAGCATTTT
TRBJ2-7 | TRBV4-1 | TRBD2 | . | CASSQGSGRSSYEQYF | TGTGCCAGCAGCCAAGGTAGCGGGAGGAGCTCCTACGAGCAGTACTTC
TRBJ2-1 | TRBV5-1 | . | few | CASRLGIGDEQFF | TGCGCCAGCAGACTTGGTATAGGGGATGAGCAGTTCTTC
TRBJ2-1 | TRBV4-1 | TRBD1 | . | CASSPEDRVNEQFF | TGCGCCAGCAGCCCGGAGGACAGGGTCAATGAGCAGTTCTTC
TRBJ1-4 | TRBV5-8 | TRBD1 | few | CASSLDGTVREKLFF | TGTGCCAGCAGCTTGGACGGGACAGTGCGAGAAAAACTGTTTTTT
TRBJ2-7 | TRBV7-2 | TRBD2 | . | CASTGLAGVSYEQYF | TGTGCCAGCACCGGACTAGCGGGGGTCTCCTACGAGCAGTACTTC
TRBJ2-1 | TRBV9 | TRBD2 | . | CASSARTSGGVSGANEQFF | TGTGCCAGCAGCGCCCGGACTAGCGGGGGGGTTTCAGGGGCCAATGAGCAGTTCTTC
TRBJ1-1 | TRBV9 | . | . | CASSPRSLNTEAFF | TGTGCCAGCAGCCCCCGGAGCCTGAACACTGAAGCTTTCTTT
TRBJ2-2 | TRBV18 | . | . | CASSPSVLGELFF | TGTGCCAGCTCACCATCGGTCCTCGGGGAGCTGTTTTTT
TRBJ2-7 | TRBV7-9 | . | few | CASSFRQGISYEQYF | TGTGCCAGCAGCTTTCGGCAGGGGATCTCCTACGAGCAGTACTTC
TRBJ2-1 | TRBV19 | . | . | CASSTLWWAEQFF | TGTGCCAGTAGCACCCTGTGGTGGGCTGAGCAGTTCTTC
TRBJ1-2 | TRBV30 | . | . | CAWSDGGTPSGYTF | TGTGCCTGGAGTGATGGGGGGACTCCATCCGGCTACACCTTC
TRBJ2-5 | TRBV28 | . | . | CASSSETQYF | TGTGCCAGCAGTTCTGAGACCCAGTACTTC
TRBJ2-3 | TRBV5-4 | . | few | CASSSGYADTQYF | TGTGCCAGCAGCTCAGGGTATGCAGATACGCAGTATTTT
TRBJ2-7 | TRBV30 | TRBD2 | few | CAWKGEGSNEQYF | TGTGCCTGGAAAGGGGAGGGCAGCAACGAGCAGTACTTC
TRBJ1-1 | TRBV7-2 | TRBD1 | . | CASSSSGTGRTEAFF | TGTGCCAGCAGCTCTAGTGGGACAGGGAGGACTGAAGCTTTCTTT
TRBJ1-5 | TRBV7-9 | TRBD1 | few | CASSGQGNLNQPQHF | TGTGCCAGCAGCGGACAGGGGAACCTTAATCAGCCCCAGCATTTT
TRBJ2-7 | TRBV6-6 | TRBD2 | few | CASSYEPRGSSYEQYF | TGTGCCAGCAGTTATGAGCCCCGCGGGAGCTCCTACGAGCAGTACTTC